These 20 T cell receptor beta chains originate from one sample sequenced in a study of T cell responses to AZD1222 COVID-19 vaccine. Assay: immunoSEQ multiplex PCR; the TCRdb copy retains only in-frame clones and omits some. This sample yields approximately 120,000 clones, of which around nine tenths are seen a single time; approximately 15% belongs to the top ten. The source material was peripheral blood, sampled on day 0 of AZD1222 vaccination. The receptors originated from an adult in good health.

V and J are TRBV7-2 and TRBJ1-3; TRBD1 matches at 7 bases. V lost 5 bases and J lost 0; bases outside the gene matches: 4. The CDR3 contains 15 residues. Germline CDR1 and CDR2: SGHTA and FQGNSA. In DNA, the CDR3 is TGTGCCAGCAGCCCGCAGGGGGGCTCTGGAAACACCATATATTTT. Translating it yields CASSPQGGSGNTIYF.

The chain links TRBV5-8 to TRBJ1-1, with D possibly matching TRBD1 (5 bases). V was cut by 0 bases and J by 1 base, with 13 bases left in between. Per the germline V gene, CDR1 is SGHTS and CDR2 is YDEGEE. CDR3 length equals 16 residues. The CDR3 region is CASSLGVRGSNTEAFF. The DNA for the CDR3 is TGTGCCAGCAGCTTGGGAGTCCGGGGCTCGAACACTGAAGCTTTCTTT.

This sequence joins TRBV6-5 and TRBJ1-2; no clear D gene. Trimming removed 6 bases from V and 7 bases from J, with 12 bases in between. This CDR3 is 12 amino acids long. Germline V gives CDR1 MNHEY, CDR2 SVGAGI. CDR3 DNA sequence: TGTGCCAGCAGCCCGGGGTTCTTTGGCTACACCTTC. Translating it yields CASSPGFFGYTF.

This rearrangement joins TRBV24-1 to TRBJ2-5; 10 bases align to TRBD1. Germline trimming cut 4 bases from V and 4 bases from J; bases unmatched to any gene: 5. Germline V gene data show CDR1 as KGHDR and CDR2 as SFDVKD. The CDR3 runs 15 residues. CDR3 DNA: TGTGCCACCAGTGACCGGACAGGGGGGGGAGAGACCCAGTACTTC. Residues: CATSDRTGGGETQYF.

This clone was counted between two and nine times. The chain uses TRBV9 and TRBJ2-1; 9 bases fit TRBD1. From germline, CDR1 is SGDLS and CDR2 YYNGEE. The CDR3 length is 15 residues. Trimming cost V 4 bases and J 6 bases; bases outside gene matches: 8. Here the CDR3 DNA reads TGTGCCAGCAGCTCTTGGACAGGGGAGACCAATGAGCAGTTCTTC. Encoded protein: CASSSWTGETNEQFF.

V usage is TRBV2 and J usage is TRBJ1-2; TRBD1 agrees at 7 bases. The V and J ends lost 3 bases and 0 bases, in that order; junction bases with no gene match: 10. The V gene's germline CDR1 is SNHLY and CDR2 FYNNEI. This CDR3 comprises 17 residues. The CDR3 nucleotides read TGTGCCAGCAGTGATTCGTATACAGGGGAGACTAACTATGGCTACACCTTC. Translating gives CASSDSYTGETNYGYTF.

The chain joins TRBV7-2 to TRBJ1-2; D unresolved. Germline CDR1 SGHTA, CDR2 FQGNSA. The CDR3 has 14 amino acids. V was clipped by 2 bases and J by 0 bases, with 7 bases between them. In DNA form, the CDR3 reads TGTGCCAGCAGCTTACCGGCTCCTAACTATGGCTACACCTTC. Translated, it gives CASSLPAPNYGYTF.

The V gene is TRBV24-1, the J gene TRBJ1-2; 9 positions match TRBD1. The germline V gene encodes CDR1 KGHDR and CDR2 SFDVKD. This CDR3 is 18 amino acids long. V lost 4 bases, J lost 8 bases, and 19 bases stayed unmatched. DNA of the CDR3: TGTGCCACCAGTGACCCACGGGACAGGGAAGGGAGTTTAAGGGGCTACACCTTC. Protein: CATSDPRDREGSLRGYTF.

This chain links TRBV2 with TRBJ1-5, with 9 bases fitting TRBD1. Germline CDR1 is SNHLY and CDR2 is FYNNEI. Trimming removed 9 bases from V and 1 base from J; junction bases left unmatched: 4. The CDR3 has 14 residues. The CDR3 sequence: CASGGQGSNQPQHF. The CDR3 nucleotides read TGTGCCAGTGGGGGACAGGGAAGCAATCAGCCCCAGCATTTT.

The CDR3 here is CASSLAGVGRGSGELFF. CDR3 DNA sequence: TGTGCCAGCAGCTTAGCCGGTGTTGGCAGGGGTAGCGGGGAGCTGTTTTTT. This chain uses TRBV7-2 with TRBJ2-2; D perhaps matches TRBD1 (6 bases). This CDR3 is built from 17 residues. The germline gives CDR1 SGHTA, CDR2 FQGNSA. Trimming left V 0 bases short and J 7 bases short, with 18 bases between.

This chain uses TRBV23-1 with TRBJ1-5, with a tentative D call TRBD1 (5 bases). TRBV23-1 is an open reading frame, and its role is uncertain. The CDR3 consists of 15 residues. Between the trimmed V and J ends, which lost 0 bases and 5 bases, there was a span of 11 bases. This CDR3 is CASSQSRQGYQPQHF. CDR3 sequence (DNA): TGCGCCAGCAGTCAATCGAGGCAGGGTTATCAGCCCCAGCATTTT.

This clone appeared once. The V gene is TRBV3-1 (or the pseudogene TRBV3-2), the J gene TRBJ2-2; TRBD1 or TRBD2 may be the D gene (5 bases each). The CDR3 totals 16 residues. Germline lookup yields CDR1 LGHDT and CDR2 YNNKEL (reference sequence). V dropped 4 bases and J dropped 0 bases, with 12 bases sitting between them. Here the CDR3 reads CASSLDRGANTGELFF. CDR3 in DNA: TGTGCCAGCAGCCTCGATCGGGGCGCGAACACCGGGGAGCTGTTTTTT.

This clone appeared once. In DNA, the CDR3 is TGTGCCAGTAGTACACAGGGGGCAAACTACGAGCAGTACTTC. The encoded protein is CASSTQGANYEQYF. The chain recombines TRBV19 with TRBJ2-7; 9 positions match TRBD1. Trimming cost V 4 bases and J 3 bases; bases outside gene matches: 4. CDR3 length: 14 residues. Germline-derived CDR1 and CDR2 are LNHDA and SQIVND (reference sequence).

V and J are TRBV7-2 and TRBJ1-2; TRBD1 aligns across 7 bases. V shed 5 bases, J shed 0 bases, and the junction held 6 bases outside the gene matches. Germline CDR1 reads SGHTA; CDR2 reads FQGNSA. This CDR3 is built from 15 residues. CDR3 residues: CASSPDRRANYGYTF. The CDR3, as DNA: TGTGCCAGCAGCCCGGACAGGCGAGCTAACTATGGCTACACCTTC.

The genes are TRBV2 and TRBJ1-1; the D is unclear. The V end lost 4 bases, the J end lost 1 base, and 10 bases lay between the germline ends. This CDR3 has 14 amino acids. CDR1 and CDR2 from the germline V gene are SNHLY and FYNNEI. The CDR3 nucleotides read TGTGCCAGCAGTGTCCTGGGCGGGAACACTGAAGCTTTCTTT. The encoded protein is CASSVLGGNTEAFF.

V and J are TRBV11-3 and TRBJ1-1; D not certain. V was clipped by 5 bases and J by 1 base, with 11 bases between them. The CDR3 is made up of 14 amino acids. Germline V gene lookup returns CDR1 SGHNT and CDR2 YENEEA. This CDR3 reads CASSGWYKNTEAFF. CDR3 coding DNA: TGTGCCAGCAGCGGGTGGTACAAGAACACTGAAGCTTTCTTT.

The chain uses TRBV6-6 and TRBJ2-7, with D perhaps being TRBD1 or TRBD2 (5 bases each). The ends were cut back, 0 bases at V and 2 bases at J, with 8 bases in the middle. CDR3 length equals 14 residues. From germline, CDR1 is MNHNY and CDR2 SVGAGI (reference sequence). The CDR3 here is CASSYSGVTYEQYF. As DNA, the CDR3 is TGTGCCAGCAGTTACTCGGGGGTTACCTACGAGCAGTACTTC.

V and J are TRBV3-1 (or the pseudogene TRBV3-2) and TRBJ2-5; D is uncertain. This CDR3 contains 14 residues. V shed 1 base and J shed 2 bases, with 8 bases lying between them. Germline CDR1 and CDR2: LGHDT and YNNKEL (reference sequence). The CDR3 loop is CASSQVVGQETQYF. CDR3 DNA sequence: TGTGCCAGCAGCCAAGTCGTGGGGCAAGAGACCCAGTACTTC.

This chain uses TRBV19 with TRBJ1-6; D gene ambiguous. The V gene lost 3 bases and the J gene lost 6 bases, with 3 bases spanning the gap. Germline V gives CDR1 LNHDA, CDR2 SQIVND (reference sequence). The CDR3 runs to 12 residues. CDR3 sequence (DNA): TGTGCCAGTAGTATTGGTAATTCACCCCTCCACTTT. Protein product: CASSIGNSPLHF.

The rearrangement uses TRBV3-1 (or the pseudogene TRBV3-2) and TRBJ2-2; TRBD1 agrees at 8 bases. Germline CDR1 is LGHDT and CDR2 is YNNKEL (reference sequence). CDR3 length: 17 amino acids. Germline trimming cut 3 bases from V and 2 bases from J; bases unmatched to any gene: 8. CDR3 bases: TGTGCCAGCAGCCATAGACAGGGGCTCCTAAACACCGGGGAGCTGTTTTTT. Its translation: CASSHRQGLLNTGELFF.